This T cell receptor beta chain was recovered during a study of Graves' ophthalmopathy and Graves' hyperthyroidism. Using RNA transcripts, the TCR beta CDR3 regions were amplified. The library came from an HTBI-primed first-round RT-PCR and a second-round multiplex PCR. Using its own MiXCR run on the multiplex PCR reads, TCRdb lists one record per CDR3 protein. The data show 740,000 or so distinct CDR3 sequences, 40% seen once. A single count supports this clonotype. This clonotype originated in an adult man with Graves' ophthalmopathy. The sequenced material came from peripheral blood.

As DNA, the CDR3 is TGTGCCAGCAGTGATAGTGCCGGGACAGCGAACTACGAGCAGTACTTC. It yields the protein CASSDSAGTANYEQYF. The chain carries TRBV25-1 and TRBJ2-7; TRBD1 matches 7 bases. Germline V lookup: CDR1 MGHDK, CDR2 SYGVNS. The CDR3 loop spans 16 amino acids. V shed 3 bases, J shed 3 bases, and the junction held 11 bases outside the gene matches.